The 25 T cell receptor beta chains below all came from one sample that was sequenced in a study of beta chain features in type 1 diabetes. Expressed TCRB transcripts were sequenced after all isolated RNA was converted to cDNA. Clones were read by immunoSEQ multiplex PCR, and TCRdb kept only the in-frame ones, dropping some. Of 250,000 to 350,000 clones in the sample, 14% were seen once. Sequences were obtained from central memory CD4+ T cells from blood. The receptors stem from a man between 25 and 39 years old in good health.

The chain has TRBV4-2 and TRBJ2-5, with no clear D. This CDR3 region has 13 residues. CDR1 LGHNA and CDR2 YNFKEQ come from the germline V gene. Between the trimmed V and J ends, which lost 4 bases and 4 bases, there was a span of 10 bases. CDR3 amino acids: CASSRKARETQYF. The DNA for the CDR3 is TGTGCCAGCAGCCGAAAAGCGAGAGAGACCCAGTACTTC.

This clone was seen repeatedly, ten times or more. The chain employs TRBV6-6 and TRBJ2-7, with TRBD1 as a possible D gene (5 bases). The CDR3 is made up of 13 amino acids. Germline assignment: CDR1 MNHNY and CDR2 SVGAGI (reference sequence). V shed 3 bases and J shed 1 base, with 7 bases lying between them. The CDR3 DNA is TGTGCCAGCAGTTATCAGGGATCCTACGAGCAGTACGTC. Protein sequence: CASSYQGSYEQYV.

With regard to this clone: The sample holds other DNA sequences that translate to the same CDR3. The chain joins TRBV18 to TRBJ2-5; 8 positions agree with TRBD2. Germline V gene lookup returns CDR1 KGHSH and CDR2 LQKENI. The CDR3 consists of 15 residues. Losses at the gene ends were 0 bases for V and 3 bases for J; bases not matched to a gene: 3. CDR3 region: CASSPPRGGEETQYF. For the CDR3, the DNA is TGTGCCAGCTCACCACCCCGGGGGGGCGAAGAGACCCAGTACTTC.

The rearrangement uses TRBV6-1 and TRBJ1-5, with a possible D match to TRBD1 (5 bases). V shed 6 bases and J shed 9 bases, with 12 bases lying between them. This CDR3 comprises 12 residues. Germline V CDR1 and CDR2: MNHNS, SASEGT. In nucleotides, the CDR3 is TGTGCCAGCAGATCGGGGCTGGGGCCCCAGCATTTT. The encoded protein is CASRSGLGPQHF.

This clone was detected only a few times. This may arise from a read error, as a much more abundant clone is one base away. The chain couples TRBV2 to TRBJ2-3; D remains unclear. The CDR3 runs to 11 residues. Trimming removed 7 bases from V and 1 base from J, with 3 bases in between. CDR1 SNHLY and CDR2 FYNNEI come from the germline V gene. The CDR3 nucleotides are TGTGCCAGCACCGGCACAGATACGCAGTATTTT. Translation: CASTGTDTQYF.

This clone was seen many times. The V and J genes are TRBV10-3 and TRBJ1-1, with a weak D call TRBD1 (5 bases). CDR3 length: 12 amino acids. The ends were cut back, 8 bases at V and 3 bases at J, with 10 bases in the middle. CDR1 and CDR2 (germline): ENHRY, SYGVKD. This CDR3 is CAIGRGDTEAFF. For the CDR3, the DNA is TGTGCCATCGGGAGAGGGGACACTGAAGCTTTCTTT.

This clone was seen many times. V is TRBV4-3 and J is TRBJ2-1, with D unclear. The CDR3 totals 11 residues. Trimming cost V 8 bases and J 7 bases, with 9 bases left between them. CDR1 and CDR2 from the germline V gene are LGHNA and YSLEER. The CDR3 reads CASAFRNEQFF. Here the CDR3 DNA reads TGCGCCAGCGCTTTCCGAAATGAGCAGTTCTTC.

This clone showed up just a few times. The rearrangement joins TRBV5-4 to TRBJ2-3; 8 nucleotides align to TRBD2. V trimming: 7 bases; J trimming: 3 bases; junction bases outside the gene matches: 7. Germline-derived CDR1 and CDR2 are SGHNT and YYREEE (reference sequence). The CDR3 is made up of 14 amino acids. The CDR3 DNA sequence: TGTGCCAGCCGGGTAGCGGGAACGACAGATACGCAGTATTTT. Protein: CASRVAGTTDTQYF. The whole variable domain, filled in from reference TRBV5-4 and TRBJ2-3, reads ETGVTQSPTHLIKTRGQQVTLRCSSQSGHNTVSWYQQALGQGPQFIFQYYREEENGRGNFPPRFSGLQFPNYSSELNVNALELDDSALYLCASRVAGTTDTQYFGPGTRLTVL.

Here the CDR3 DNA reads TGTGCCAGCAGCTCGACAGGAACAAGCGGTTCACCCCTCCACTTT. Its protein is CASSSTGTSGSPLHF. The chain uses TRBV5-4 and TRBJ1-6, with a possible D match to TRBD1 (6 bases). The CDR3 sequence is 15 residues long. V was trimmed by 3 bases and J by 9 bases, leaving 16 bases between them. Germline CDR1 is SGHNT and CDR2 is YYREEE (reference sequence).

On this clone itself: A much larger clone differs from this one at a single base, so this may be a read error. The chain has TRBV10-2 and TRBJ1-5; a possible D gene is TRBD1 (6 bases). This CDR3 region has 13 residues. Germline V gene sequence: CDR1 WSHSY, CDR2 SAAADI. DNA for the CDR3: TGCGCCGGCAGCGGACAGAGCAATCAGCCCCAGCATTTT. Its protein product is CAGSGQSNQPQHF.

This clone turned up a few times. The rearrangement joins TRBV19 to TRBJ2-1; D is possibly TRBD1 or TRBD2 (6 bases each). The V gene's germline CDR1 is LNHDA and CDR2 SQIVND (reference sequence). V lost 1 base to trimming and J lost 6 bases, with 22 bases between them. The length of the CDR3 is 18 residues. CDR3 region: CASSIVLGGNRGLNEQFF. Written as DNA, the CDR3 is TGTGCCAGTAGTATAGTTTTGGGCGGGAACCGGGGGCTCAATGAGCAGTTCTTC.

This clone turned up a few times. The chain has TRBV11-2 and TRBJ1-2; 7 bases fit TRBD1. The CDR3 is made up of 13 amino acids. Germline-derived CDR1 and CDR2 are SGHAT and FQNNGV. J gave up 8 bases and V 4 bases, and 7 bases lay outside the gene matches. CDR3 DNA: TGTGCCAGCAGCTACGGACAGGTGGACGGCTACACCTTC. This encodes CASSYGQVDGYTF.

V gene TRBV7-2 combines with J gene TRBJ2-2, with a tentative D call TRBD1 (6 bases). Germline CDR1 SGHTA, CDR2 FQGNSA. V lost 8 bases and J lost 7, with 17 bases in between. This CDR3 has 14 amino acids. The CDR3 sequence: CASCRDIVGGELFF. CDR3 DNA sequence: TGTGCCAGCTGCCGGGACATCGTGGGCGGGGAGCTGTTTTTT.

This clone is a singleton in its sample. V is TRBV7-2 and J is TRBJ1-6; weak D call: TRBD1 (6 bases). Trimming left V 5 bases short and J 10 bases short, with 21 bases between. CDR1 is SGHTA, CDR2 FQGNSA, per germline. The CDR3 totals 16 residues. The CDR3 DNA reads TGTGCCAGCAGCATAACAGGGAGTCGGGCAGGATCACCCCTCCACTTT. It yields the protein CASSITGSRAGSPLHF.

This clone was counted only a few times. The chain joins TRBV4-2 to TRBJ1-2; D ambiguous. The ends were cut back, 0 bases at V and 8 bases at J, with 10 bases in the middle. Germline values: CDR1 LGHNA, CDR2 YNFKEQ. There are 13 residues in the CDR3. The CDR3 bases are TGTGCCAGCAGCCAAGAAGGAGGGTACGGCTACACCTTC. Amino acids: CASSQEGGYGYTF.

The gene calls are TRBV4-3 and TRBJ1-5; D call uncertain. Germline V gene sequence: CDR1 LGHNA, CDR2 YSLEER. The germline V and J ends were trimmed by 0 bases and 1 base, with 7 bases remaining between them. CDR3 length: 15 amino acids. The CDR3 bases are TGCGCCAGCAGCCAAGACTACTTAAGCAATCAGCCCCAGCATTTT. Encoded protein: CASSQDYLSNQPQHF.

On this clone itself: At one end, the junction sequence differs from germline, possibly due to a read error. V usage is TRBV5-6 and J usage is TRBJ2-5; 7 bases match TRBD1. CDR3 length: 13 residues. Germline CDR1 and CDR2: SGHDT and YYEEEE. The CDR3 sequence: CVSSKTGSETQYF. CDR3 coding DNA: TGTGTCAGCAGCAAGACAGGGTCAGAGACCCAGTACTTC.

This clone has a handful of counts. DNA of the CDR3: TGCAGCGCTGATGGATACTACGAGCAGTACGTC. This translates into CSADGYYEQYV. The genes are TRBV29-1 and TRBJ2-7; no clear D gene. With 7 bases removed from V and 3 bases from J, the gap between germline ends came to 10 bases. Germline V gives CDR1 SQVTM, CDR2 ANQGSEA. There are 11 residues in the CDR3.

V usage is TRBV5-1 and J usage is TRBJ2-1; the D is unclear. The germline V gene encodes CDR1 SGHRS and CDR2 YFSETQ. CDR3 length equals 13 residues. V was shortened by 0 bases and J by 6 bases, with 7 bases between the two germline ends. The CDR3, as DNA: TGCGCCAGCAGCTTGGCCCCGGGCAATGAGCAGTTCTTC. Translation gives CASSLAPGNEQFF.

The chain couples TRBV11-2 to TRBJ1-1; TRBD1 is a possible D gene (5 bases). The CDR3 spans 14 residues. The germline V and J ends were trimmed by 5 bases and 3 bases, with 13 bases remaining between them. In germline, CDR1 is SGHAT, CDR2 FQNNGV. The CDR3 DNA follows: TGTGCCAGCAGCGCCGGGACGGTGGACACTGAAGCTTTCTTT. Protein sequence: CASSAGTVDTEAFF. Based on the CDR3 plus reference TRBV11-2 and TRBJ1-1, the full variable domain is EAGVAQSPRYKIIEKRQSVAFWCNPISGHATLYWYQQILGQGPKLLIQFQNNGVVDDSQLPKDRFSAERLKGVDSTLKIQPAKLEDSAVYLCASSAGTVDTEAFFGQGTRLTVV.

The rearrangement uses TRBV2 and TRBJ2-3, with D perhaps matching TRBD1 or TRBD2 (6 bases each). The CDR3 length is 12 residues. Per germline, CDR1 SNHLY and CDR2 FYNNEI. Between the trimmed V and J ends, which lost 7 bases and 3 bases, there was a span of 8 bases. CDR3 in amino acids: CASKGGTDTQYF. Here the CDR3 DNA reads TGTGCCAGCAAGGGGGGAACAGATACGCAGTATTTT.

V usage is TRBV5-1 and J usage is TRBJ1-1, with 8 bases fitting TRBD1. CDR1 and CDR2 from the germline V gene are SGHRS and YFSETQ. J gave up 4 bases and V 3 bases, and 2 bases lay outside the gene matches. CDR3 length: 13 residues. The CDR3 protein is CASSYDRGTEAFF. As DNA, the CDR3 is TGCGCCAGCAGCTATGACAGGGGCACTGAAGCTTTCTTT. Together with reference TRBV5-1 and TRBJ1-1, the CDR3 gives the full variable domain: KAGVTQTPRYLIKTRGQQVTLSCSPISGHRSVSWYQQTPGQGLQFLFEYFSETQRNKGNFPGRFSGRQFSNSRSEMNVSTLELGDSALYLCASSYDRGTEAFFGQGTRLTVV.

This clone was seen a few times. The chain joins TRBV19 to TRBJ2-7; perhaps TRBD1 as D (6 bases). V was cut by 3 bases and J by 3 bases, with 12 bases left in between. The CDR3 has 14 residues. Per germline, CDR1 LNHDA and CDR2 SQIVND (reference sequence). DNA for the CDR3: TGTGCCAGTAGTATCAGGGGCAGGAACTACGAGCAGTACTTC. It yields the protein CASSIRGRNYEQYF.

This clone was counted many times. This chain connects TRBV6-1 to TRBJ2-3, with D possibly TRBD2 on 6 matching bases. This CDR3 is 12 amino acids long. Trimming removed 6 bases from V and 4 bases from J, with 8 bases in between. Germline CDR1 reads MNHNS; CDR2 reads SASEGT. For the CDR3, the DNA is TGTGCCAGCAGCTGGGGGGCAGATACGCAGTATTTT. It codes for CASSWGADTQYF.

The chain carries TRBV10-1 and TRBJ1-2; D not certain. The CDR3 runs 13 residues. Trimming shortened V by 0 bases and J by 8 bases, and 10 bases separated the two germline ends. The germline V gene has CDR1 WNHNN and CDR2 SYGVQD (reference sequence). CDR3 residues: CASSESPQKGYTF. CDR3 coding DNA: TGCGCCAGCAGTGAGTCGCCCCAGAAAGGCTACACCTTC.